This paragraph reports one T cell receptor beta chain. The antigen remains unidentified. A sample-barcoded 5' primer and a J-beta primer mix were used in a second PCR of roughly 6 to 11 cycles. A template-switch adaptor that had 12 random nucleotides put a tag on each cDNA molecule. TCRdb redid the calling of the 5' RACE reads with MiXCR, one entry per CDR3 protein. The table includes some 700,000 distinct CDR3 sequences, 35% to 45% detected once. These data belong to a study of blood T cells in healthy people across ages. After removal of 6 bases from V and 6 bases from J, the junction contained 4 bases not matched to a gene. The CDR3 contains 13 residues. Germline CDR1 MNHEY, CDR2 SVGAGI. Study findings and constraints: PBMCs that were unsorted prevented a conclusive naive versus antigen-experienced comparison. There were more naive CD4+ cells and higher diversity in long-lived donors than in aged donors.

The receptor was derived from a woman aged 55-75 years in good health. The rearrangement uses TRBV6-5 and TRBJ2-7; 11 bases fit TRBD1. The sample comprised blood. The CDR3 region has the DNA TGTGCCAGCAGATCGGGACAGGGGGGCGAGCAGTACTTC. Protein: CASRSGQGGEQYF.